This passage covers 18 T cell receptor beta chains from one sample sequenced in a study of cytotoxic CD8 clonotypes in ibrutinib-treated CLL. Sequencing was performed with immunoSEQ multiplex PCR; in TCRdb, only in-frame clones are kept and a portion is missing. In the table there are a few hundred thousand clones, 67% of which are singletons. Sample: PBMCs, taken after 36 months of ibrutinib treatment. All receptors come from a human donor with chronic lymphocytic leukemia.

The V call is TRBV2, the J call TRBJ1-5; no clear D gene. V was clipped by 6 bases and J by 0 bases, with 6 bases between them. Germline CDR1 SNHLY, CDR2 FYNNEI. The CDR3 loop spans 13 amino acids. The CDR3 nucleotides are TGTGCCAGCAGCCAACTTAGCAATCAGCCCCAGCATTTT. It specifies CASSQLSNQPQHF.

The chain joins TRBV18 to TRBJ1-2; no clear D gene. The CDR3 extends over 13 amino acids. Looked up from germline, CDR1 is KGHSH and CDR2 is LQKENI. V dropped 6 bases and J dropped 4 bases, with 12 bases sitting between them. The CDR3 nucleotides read TGTGCCAGCTCCAATGGTCCGCGCTATGGCTACACCTTC. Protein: CASSNGPRYGYTF.

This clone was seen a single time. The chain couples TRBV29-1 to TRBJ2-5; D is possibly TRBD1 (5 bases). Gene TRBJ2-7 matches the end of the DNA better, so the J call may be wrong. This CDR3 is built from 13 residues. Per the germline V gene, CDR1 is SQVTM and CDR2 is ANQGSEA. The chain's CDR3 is CSVHIIDRPEQYF. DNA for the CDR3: TGCAGCGTGCACATAATAGACAGACCCGAGCAGTACTTC.

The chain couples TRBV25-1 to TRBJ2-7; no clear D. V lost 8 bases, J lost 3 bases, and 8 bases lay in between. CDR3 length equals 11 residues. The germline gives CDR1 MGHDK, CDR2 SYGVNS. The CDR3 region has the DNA TGTGCCAGCGGGGTAGGCTACGAGCAGTACTTC. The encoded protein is CASGVGYEQYF.

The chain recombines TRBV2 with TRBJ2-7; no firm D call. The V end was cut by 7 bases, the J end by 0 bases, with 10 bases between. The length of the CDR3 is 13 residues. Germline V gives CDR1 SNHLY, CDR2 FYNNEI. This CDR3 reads CASKVTDSYEQYF. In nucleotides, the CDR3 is TGTGCCAGCAAGGTGACCGACTCCTACGAGCAGTACTTC.

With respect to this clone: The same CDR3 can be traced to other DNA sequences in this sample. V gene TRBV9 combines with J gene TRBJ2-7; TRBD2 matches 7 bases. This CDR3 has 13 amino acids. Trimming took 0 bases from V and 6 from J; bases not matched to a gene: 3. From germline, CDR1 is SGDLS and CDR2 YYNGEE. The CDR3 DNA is TGTGCCAGCAGCGTAGCCGGGGGGAGCGAGCAGTACTTC. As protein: CASSVAGGSEQYF.

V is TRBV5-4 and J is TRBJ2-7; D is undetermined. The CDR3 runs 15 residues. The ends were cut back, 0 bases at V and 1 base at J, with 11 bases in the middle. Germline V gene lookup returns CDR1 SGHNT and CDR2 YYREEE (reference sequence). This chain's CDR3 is CASSLGRLSSYEQYF. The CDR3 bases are TGTGCCAGCAGCTTGGGCAGATTGTCATCCTACGAGCAGTACTTC. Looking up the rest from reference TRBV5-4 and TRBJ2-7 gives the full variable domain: ETGVTQSPTHLIKTRGQQVTLRCSSQSGHNTVSWYQQALGQGPQFIFQYYREEENGRGNFPPRFSGLQFPNYSSELNVNALELDDSALYLCASSLGRLSSYEQYFGPGTRLTVT.

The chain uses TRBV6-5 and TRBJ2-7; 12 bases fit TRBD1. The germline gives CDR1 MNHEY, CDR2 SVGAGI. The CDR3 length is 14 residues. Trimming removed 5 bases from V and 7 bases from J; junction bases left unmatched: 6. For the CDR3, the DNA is TGTGCCAGCAGTCGGGACAGGGGGCTTGAAGAGCAGTACTTC. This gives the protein CASSRDRGLEEQYF.

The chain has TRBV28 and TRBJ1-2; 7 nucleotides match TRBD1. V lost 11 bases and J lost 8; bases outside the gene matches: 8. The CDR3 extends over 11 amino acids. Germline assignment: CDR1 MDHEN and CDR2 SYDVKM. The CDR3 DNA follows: TGTGCCGGCTACGGAGGGGGCGGCTACACCTTC. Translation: CAGYGGGGYTF.

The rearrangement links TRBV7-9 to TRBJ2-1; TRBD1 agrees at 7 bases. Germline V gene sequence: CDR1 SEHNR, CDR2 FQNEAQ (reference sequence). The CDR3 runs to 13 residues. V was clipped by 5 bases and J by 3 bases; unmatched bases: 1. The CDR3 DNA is TGTGCCAGCAGCGGGACAGACTACAATGAGCAGTTCTTC. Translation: CASSGTDYNEQFF.

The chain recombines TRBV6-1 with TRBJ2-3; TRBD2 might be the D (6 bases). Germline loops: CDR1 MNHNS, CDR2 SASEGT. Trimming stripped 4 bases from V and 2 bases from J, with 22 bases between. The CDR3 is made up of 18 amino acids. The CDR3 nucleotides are TGTGCCAGCAGTGTGTGGGGGACGGGCGGGGTAACCACAGATACGCAGTATTTT. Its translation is CASSVWGTGGVTTDTQYF.

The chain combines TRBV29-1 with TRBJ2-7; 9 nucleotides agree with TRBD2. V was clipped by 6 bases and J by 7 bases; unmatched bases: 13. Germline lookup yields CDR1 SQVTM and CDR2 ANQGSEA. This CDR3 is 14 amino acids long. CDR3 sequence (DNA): TGCAGCGTGCAAATAGCGGGAGTGCGGGGGGAGCAGTACTTC. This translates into CSVQIAGVRGEQYF.

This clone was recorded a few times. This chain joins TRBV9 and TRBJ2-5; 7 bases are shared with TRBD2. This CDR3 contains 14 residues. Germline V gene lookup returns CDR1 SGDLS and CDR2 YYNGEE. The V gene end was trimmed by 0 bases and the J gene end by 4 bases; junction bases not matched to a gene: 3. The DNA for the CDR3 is TGTGCCAGCAGCGTAGGTGGGAGGGCAGAGACCCAGTACTTC. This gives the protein CASSVGGRAETQYF. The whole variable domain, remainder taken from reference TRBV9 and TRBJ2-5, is DSGVTQTPKHLITATGQRVTLRCSPRSGDLSVYWYQQSLDQGLQFLIQYYNGEERAKGNILERFSAQQFPDLHSELNLSSLELGDSALYFCASSVGGRAETQYFGPGTRLLVL.

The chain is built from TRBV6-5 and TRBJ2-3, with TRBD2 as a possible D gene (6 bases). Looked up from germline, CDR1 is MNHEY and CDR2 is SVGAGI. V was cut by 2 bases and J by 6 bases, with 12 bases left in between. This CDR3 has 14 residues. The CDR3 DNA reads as TGTGCCAGCAGTTACGGCTGGGGGGAGGATACGCAGTATTTT. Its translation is CASSYGWGEDTQYF.

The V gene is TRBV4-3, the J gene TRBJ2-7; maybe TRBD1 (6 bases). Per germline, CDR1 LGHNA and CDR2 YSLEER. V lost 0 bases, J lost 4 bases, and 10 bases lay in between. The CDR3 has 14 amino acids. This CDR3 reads CASSQEGRGYEQYF. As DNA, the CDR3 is TGCGCCAGCAGCCAAGAAGGCAGGGGTTACGAGCAGTACTTC.

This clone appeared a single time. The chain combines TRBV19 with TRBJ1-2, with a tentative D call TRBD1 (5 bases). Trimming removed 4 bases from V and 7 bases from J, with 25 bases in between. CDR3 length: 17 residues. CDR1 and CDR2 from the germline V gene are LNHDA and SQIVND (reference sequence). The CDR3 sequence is CASSRLAPRQLRGGYTF. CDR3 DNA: TGTGCCAGTAGTAGATTGGCCCCCCGACAGCTAAGGGGTGGCTACACCTTC.

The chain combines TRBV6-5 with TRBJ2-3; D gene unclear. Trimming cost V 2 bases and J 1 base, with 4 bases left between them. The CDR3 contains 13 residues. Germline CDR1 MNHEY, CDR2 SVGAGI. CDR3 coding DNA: TGTGCCAGCAGTTACAAGGGCACAGATACGCAGTATTTT. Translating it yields CASSYKGTDTQYF.

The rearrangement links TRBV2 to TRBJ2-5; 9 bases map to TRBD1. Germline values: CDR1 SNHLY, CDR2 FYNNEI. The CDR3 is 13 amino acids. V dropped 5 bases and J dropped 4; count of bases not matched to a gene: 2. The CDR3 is CASSSTGGETQYF. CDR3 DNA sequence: TGTGCCAGCAGTTCGACAGGGGGAGAGACCCAGTACTTC.